This entry lists 6 T cell receptor beta chains sequenced from one sample in a study of CD8 T cells in ankylosing spondylitis. TCRdb fed the 5' RACE reads into MiXCR, producing one record per CDR3 protein. The sample holds some 200,000 distinct CDR3 sequences, over 10% seen once. The sample comprised blood, either unsorted or a sorted T cell fraction (not recorded which). These receptors were taken from a male donor with ankylosing spondylitis or in good health (not recorded which).

This clonotype was detected only a few times. The rearrangement uses TRBV25-1 and TRBJ2-7; the D is unclear. This CDR3 has 13 residues. Germline V gene data show CDR1 as MGHDK and CDR2 as SYGVNS. The germline V and J ends were trimmed by 10 bases and 4 bases, with 17 bases remaining between them. For the CDR3, the DNA is TGTGCCATCGCGAAGGCAGGAGATTACGAGCAGTACTTC. The encoded protein is CAIAKAGDYEQYF.

This clonotype was seen many times. V and J are TRBV5-1 and TRBJ2-7; D might be TRBD1 or TRBD2, each matching 5 bases. Trimming shortened V by 3 bases and J by 3 bases, and 22 bases separated the two germline ends. Germline assignment: CDR1 SGHRS and CDR2 YFSETQ. The CDR3 sequence is 17 residues long. The CDR3: CASSWTPRGDEGYEQYF. CDR3 in DNA: TGCGCCAGCAGCTGGACCCCCCGGGGCGATGAGGGCTACGAGCAGTACTTC.

This chain links TRBV27 with TRBJ1-1, with 7 nucleotides matching TRBD1. CDR1 MNHEY and CDR2 SMNVEV come from the germline V gene (reference sequence). The CDR3 length is 14 residues. Unmatched junction bases numbered 4, after V lost 6 bases and J lost 0 bases. This CDR3 is CASRRTGLNTEAFF. The CDR3 nucleotides are TGTGCCAGCAGACGGACAGGATTGAACACTGAAGCTTTCTTT.

On this clonotype itself: An end of the junction does not agree with germline; a read error may underlie this. The chain employs TRBV7-6 and TRBJ2-1; D gene uncertain. Germline V gene lookup returns CDR1 SGHVS and CDR2 FNYEAQ. The CDR3 length is 15 residues. The CDR3 nucleotides are TGTGCCAGCAGTTTAGTCGGCACAAAAAGCAATGAGCAGTTCTTC. Encoded protein: CASSLVGTKSNEQFF.

This clonotype showed up many times. The chain employs TRBV12-3 or TRBV12-4 and TRBJ2-7; 8 positions match TRBD1. The CDR3 totals 15 residues. Germline trimming cut 3 bases from V and 4 bases from J; bases unmatched to any gene: 8. The CDR3 loop is CASSLGTGLGYEQYF. CDR3 DNA: TGTGCCAGCAGTTTGGGGACAGGTCTGGGATACGAGCAGTACTTC.

This clonotype showed up just a few times. The chain's CDR3 is CASGLMDTIYF. The DNA of the CDR3 is TGTGCTAGTGGTTTGATGGACACCATATATTTT. The rearrangement uses TRBV12-5 and TRBJ1-3; D is ambiguous. Germline loops: CDR1 LGHNT, CDR2 FRNRAP. CDR3 size: 11 residues. Trimming removed 2 bases from V and 8 bases from J, with 4 bases in between.